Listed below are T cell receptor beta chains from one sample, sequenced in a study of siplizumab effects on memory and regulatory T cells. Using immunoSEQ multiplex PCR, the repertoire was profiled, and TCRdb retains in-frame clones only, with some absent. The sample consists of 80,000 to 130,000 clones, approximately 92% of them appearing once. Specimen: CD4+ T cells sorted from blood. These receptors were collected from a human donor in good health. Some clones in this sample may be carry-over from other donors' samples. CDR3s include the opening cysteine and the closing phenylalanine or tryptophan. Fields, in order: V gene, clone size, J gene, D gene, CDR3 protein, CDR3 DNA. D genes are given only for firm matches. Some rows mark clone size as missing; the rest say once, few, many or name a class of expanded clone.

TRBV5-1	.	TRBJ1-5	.	CASSQQVGDQPQHF	TGCGCCAGCAGCCAACAAGTCGGGGATCAGCCCCAGCATTTT
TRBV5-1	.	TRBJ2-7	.	CASSFNDLTYEQYF	TGCGCCAGCAGCTTCAACGACTTAACCTACGAGCAGTACTTC
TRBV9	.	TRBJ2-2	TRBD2	CASSVGLAENTGELFF	TGTGCCAGCAGCGTAGGACTAGCGGAGAACACCGGGGAGCTGTTTTTT
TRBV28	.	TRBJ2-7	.	CASSLVLQGQYF	TGTGCCAGCAGTTTAGTGCTTCAGGGGCAGTACTTC
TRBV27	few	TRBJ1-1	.	CASRHRDNTEAFF	TGTGCCAGCAGGCACCGGGACAACACTGAAGCTTTCTTT
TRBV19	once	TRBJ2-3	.	CASSMVGASTDTQYF	TGTGCCAGTAGTATGGTCGGTGCTAGCACAGATACGCAGTATTTT
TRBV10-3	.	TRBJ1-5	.	CAIARGGGSNQPQHF	TGTGCCATCGCGAGGGGAGGGGGAAGCAATCAGCCCCAGCATTTT
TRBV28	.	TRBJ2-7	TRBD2	CASIAGVHYEQYF	TGTGCCAGCATAGCGGGAGTACACTACGAGCAGTACTTC
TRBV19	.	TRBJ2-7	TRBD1	CASSLGQGHSFEQYF	TGTGCCAGTAGTCTCGGACAGGGGCACTCTTTCGAGCAGTACTTC
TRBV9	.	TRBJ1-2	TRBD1	CASSGQSRQGPGTNYGYTF	TGTGCCAGCAGCGGACAGTCGAGACAGGGACCCGGAACTAACTATGGCTACACCTTC
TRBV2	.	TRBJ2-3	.	CASSEGADTQYF	TGTGCCAGCTCGGAGGGGGCGGATACGCAGTATTTT
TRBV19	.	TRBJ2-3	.	CASSPGAPPGTQYF	TGTGCCAGTAGTCCTGGGGCCCCCCCGGGTACGCAGTATTTT
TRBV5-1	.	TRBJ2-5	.	CASSLGMGETQYF	TGCGCCAGCAGCTTGGGGATGGGAGAGACCCAGTACTTC
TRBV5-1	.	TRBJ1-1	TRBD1	CASSLGQGGGTEAFF	TGCGCCAGCAGCCTAGGACAGGGAGGAGGCACTGAAGCTTTCTTT
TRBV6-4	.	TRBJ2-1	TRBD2	CASSVAGTTHNEQFF	TGTGCCAGCAGTGTAGCGGGGACTACACACAATGAGCAGTTCTTC
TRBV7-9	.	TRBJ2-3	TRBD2	CASSPRTSGTYPPPDTQYF	TGTGCCAGCAGCCCGCGGACTAGCGGGACCTACCCCCCTCCAGATACGCAGTATTTT
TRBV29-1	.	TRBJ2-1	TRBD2	CSVEGGLATRVDEQFF	TGCAGCGTTGAAGGGGGACTAGCGACGAGAGTCGATGAGCAGTTCTTC
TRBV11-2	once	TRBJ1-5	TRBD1	CASSLGDRGNQPQHF	TGTGCCAGCAGCTTAGGGGACAGGGGCAATCAGCCCCAGCATTTT
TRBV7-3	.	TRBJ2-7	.	CASSLTGGGSSYEQYF	TGTGCCAGCAGCCTCACGGGGGGCGGGAGCTCCTACGAGCAGTACTTC
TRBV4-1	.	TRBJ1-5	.	CASSQDLGKPQHF	TGCGCCAGCAGCCAAGATCTGGGGAAGCCCCAGCATTTT
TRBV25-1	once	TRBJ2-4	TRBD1	CASRATGGFIQYF	TGTGCCAGCAGAGCGACAGGGGGGTTCATTCAGTACTTC
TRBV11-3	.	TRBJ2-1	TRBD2	CASSLTSGSNEQFF	TGTGCCAGCAGCTTGACTAGCGGGAGCAATGAGCAGTTCTTC
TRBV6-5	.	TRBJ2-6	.	CASTEGRFGANVLTF	TGTGCCAGCACCGAAGGACGATTTGGGGCCAACGTCCTGACTTTC
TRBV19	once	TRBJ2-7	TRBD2	CVSSRPGGASYEQYF	TGTGTCAGTAGTCGCCCCGGGGGGGCCTCCTACGAGCAGTACTTC
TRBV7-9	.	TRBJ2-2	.	CASSSQGRDTGELFF	TGTGCCAGCAGCTCACAGGGTAGGGACACCGGGGAGCTGTTTTTT
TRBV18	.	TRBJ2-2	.	CASSPDAGELFF	TGTGCCAGCTCACCAGACGCCGGGGAGCTGTTTTTT
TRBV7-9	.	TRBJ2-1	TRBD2	CASSASGGAYNEQFF	TGTGCCAGCAGCGCAAGCGGGGGGGCCTACAATGAGCAGTTCTTC
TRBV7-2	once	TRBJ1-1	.	CASSFARINTEAFF	TGTGCCAGCAGCTTTGCCCGAATAAACACTGAAGCTTTCTTT
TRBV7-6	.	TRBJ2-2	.	CASSLARSGNTGELFF	TGTGCCAGCAGCTTAGCGCGGTCGGGGAACACCGGGGAGCTGTTTTTT